This TCR beta chain was obtained from a study of identical twins. This clonotype appeared once. Its antigen is undetermined. The CDR3 spans 14 residues. CDR1 is SGDLS and CDR2 is YYNGEE in the germline V gene. The trim removed 3 bases at V and 8 bases at J, leaving 9 bases unmatched. Study conclusions and caveats: Those out-of-frame alpha sequences shared by twins showed an excess of low generation probability. Cord blood beta clonotypes present at high abundance carried fewer insertions; no such pattern appeared in memory repertoires.

Via MiXCR, TCRdb re-called the 5' RACE reads, giving one row per CDR3 protein. The repertoire has about 470,000 distinct CDR3 sequences, 20% to 25% of them found once; the top ten carry roughly 3%. These sequences were also reported in another study, on T cells expressing NK-cell markers. That paper states: CD8+ T cells in over five donors included dominant NKG2C+ clonotypes at roughly 1.0-8%. Whether expanded NKG2C-expressing T cell clones recognize HCMV is unknown.

What was sequenced was CD4+ T cells sorted from blood. The chain is built from TRBV9 and TRBJ1-1; 8 bases are a match to TRBD1. The sequence came from a woman in her late teens or twenties in good health. In DNA form, the CDR3 reads TGTGCCAGCAGCGAAGACAGGGGTGAGGGGGAAGCTTTCTTT. This gives the protein CASSEDRGEGEAFF.